This T cell receptor (beta chain) is drawn from a study of cytomegalovirus exposure and HLA in healthy donors. The CDR3 spans 15 residues. The V gene end was trimmed by 1 base and the J gene end by 2 bases; junction bases not matched to a gene: 3. CDR1 and CDR2 from the germline V gene are SGHNT and YYREEE (reference sequence). The PCR contained 60 Vbeta and 13 Jbeta primers. TCRdb's copy holds only in-frame clones and misses some; the assay was immunoSEQ multiplex PCR. Of 90,000 to 150,000 clones listed, nearly 65% were seen once; the top ten hold about 9%. The sequence was collected from a man in his forties in good health and CMV-seropositive. The chain links TRBV5-4 to TRBJ2-1; 7 positions agree with TRBD1. The sequencing sample was made of PBMCs. CDR3 nucleotide sequence: TGTGCCAGCAGCTTGAGCACAGGGGCCTACAATGAGCAGTTCTTC. It codes for CASSLSTGAYNEQFF.